The clone carrying this T cell receptor beta chain has more than one count but fewer than ten. Its antigen is currently unknown. The sample is drawn from a study of glioma-infiltrating T cells. Study findings and constraints: Tissue and blood shared very few CDR3 sequences.

Using RNA template, CDR3s of TCR alpha and beta were amplified with iRepertoire arm-PCR. Input was 100-400 ng of tissue mRNA or PBMC total RNA. In TCRdb, the multiplex PCR reads were re-called with MiXCR into one record per CDR3 protein. The table has about 130,000 distinct CDR3 sequences, approximately 24% seen once. Sequencing used glioma tissue, nonneoplastic brain tissue, or PBMCs (not recorded which). The TCR was taken from a human donor with low-grade glioma or glioblastoma, undergoing nonglioma brain surgery, or in good health (not recorded which).

The CDR3 DNA sequence: TGTGCCAGCAGCTTAGTAGCTAGCGGGGGGGCCAATGAGCAGTTCTTC. Translating gives CASSLVASGGANEQFF. The chain combines TRBV7-2 with TRBJ2-1, with 12 bases matching TRBD2. This CDR3 comprises 16 residues. Germline V lookup: CDR1 SGHTA, CDR2 FQGNSA. V lost 1 base and J lost 6; bases outside the gene matches: 4.